This entry lists 20 T cell receptor beta chains sequenced from one sample in a study of T cell repertoires and HLA-DP antigens. Sequencing used immunoSEQ multiplex PCR; TCRdb keeps in-frame clones, though not all of them. The top ten clones hold 1.6% of a sample with approximately 73,000 clones, roughly 75% of them seen once. No cognate antigen is known for these TCRs. Sample: CD4+ T cells from PBMCs. These receptors were collected from a man aged 60 to 75 in good health and CMV-seronegative.

The rearrangement uses TRBV19 and TRBJ2-7; 12 nucleotides agree with TRBD2. CDR1 and CDR2 (germline): LNHDA, SQIVND (reference sequence). The junction had 15 bases not matched to a gene; V was cut back by 5 bases and J by 7 bases. This CDR3 has 17 amino acids. CDR3 sequence (DNA): TGTGCCAGTAGTTTTGCCCGTGGACTAGCGGGAACTTTTGAGCAGTACGTC. Amino acid sequence: CASSFARGLAGTFEQYV.

This clone turned up a few times. The rearrangement joins TRBV4-1 to TRBJ2-1; 7 positions match TRBD1. The CDR3 has 14 residues. The J segment lost 5 bases and the V segment lost 4 bases, leaving 5 bases of the junction unmatched. CDR1 is MGHRA and CDR2 is YSYEKL in the germline V gene. CDR3 DNA sequence: TGCGCCAGCAGCCCCCAGGGACAGCACAATGAGCAGTTCTTC. Translated: CASSPQGQHNEQFF.

V gene TRBV7-9 combines with J gene TRBJ1-1, with D unclear. CDR1 SEHNR and CDR2 FQNEAQ come from the germline V gene (reference sequence). Trimming took 3 bases from V and 6 from J, leaving 11 bases between them. This CDR3 is 13 amino acids long. In nucleotides, the CDR3 is TGTGCCAGCAGCTTCCAGGTTTTCGCTGAAGCTTTCTTT. Its translation: CASSFQVFAEAFF.

The gene calls are TRBV25-1 and TRBJ1-6; 7 positions match TRBD1. CDR3 length equals 17 residues. Germline loops: CDR1 MGHDK, CDR2 SYGVNS. Trimming took 3 bases from V and 3 from J; bases not matched to a gene: 8. The CDR3, as DNA: TGTGCCAGCAGTGATTCCCCCAGGGGGAGCTATAATTCACCCCTCCACTTT. This sequence encodes CASSDSPRGSYNSPLHF.

The V gene is TRBV12-5, the J gene TRBJ2-5, with 10 bases lining up with TRBD1. With V trimmed by 4 bases and J by 1 base, 3 bases remained unmatched. The CDR3 sequence is 15 residues long. Germline CDR1 reads LGHNT; CDR2 reads FRNRAP. The CDR3 is CASGSGQGPQETQYF. DNA for the CDR3: TGTGCTAGTGGTTCGGGACAGGGGCCCCAAGAGACCCAGTACTTC.

This clone appeared once. CDR3 protein: CASSLGRTAREKLFF. The CDR3 coding sequence is TGTGCCAGCAGCTTGGGTCGGACCGCGAGGGAAAAACTGTTTTTT. V and J are TRBV7-9 and TRBJ1-4; D remains ambiguous. V lost 3 bases to trimming and J lost 8 bases, with 16 bases between them. Germline CDR1 reads SEHNR; CDR2 reads FQNEAQ (reference sequence). The CDR3 consists of 15 residues.

The chain combines TRBV10-3 with TRBJ1-1; 8 bases agree with TRBD1. V lost 5 bases and J lost 3; bases outside the gene matches: 2. There are 13 residues in the CDR3. The germline CDR1 and CDR2 sequences are ENHRY and SYGVKD. The CDR3 region is CAISLTGDTEAFF. The CDR3 nucleotides are TGTGCCATCAGTTTGACAGGGGACACTGAAGCTTTCTTT.

The chain employs TRBV7-2 and TRBJ2-3; 12 bases agree with TRBD2. The CDR3 runs to 19 residues. Germline loops: CDR1 SGHTA, CDR2 FQGNSA. Trimming removed 0 bases from V and 0 bases from J; junction bases left unmatched: 7. The DNA for the CDR3 is TGTGCCAGCAGCTTAGCGTCGACTAGCGGGGGCCTTAGCACAGATACGCAGTATTTT. This codes for CASSLASTSGGLSTDTQYF.

V usage is TRBV6-1 and J usage is TRBJ1-2; D is uncertain. V was pared by 2 bases and J by 3 bases, with 19 bases between. Germline V gives CDR1 MNHNS, CDR2 SASEGT. The CDR3 covers 17 residues. CDR3 DNA: TGTGCCAGCAGTGAAACGGAATCCGGACTGGTCTACTATGGCTACACCTTC. It is translated as CASSETESGLVYYGYTF.

The CDR3 DNA reads as TGTGCCAGCAGCCTATTCGGAGCTAACAATGAGCAGTTCTTC. It encodes CASSLFGANNEQFF. V usage is TRBV7-3 and J usage is TRBJ2-1, with no clear D. The V end lost 5 bases, the J end lost 5 bases, and 13 bases lay between the germline ends. The CDR3 runs to 14 residues. Germline V gene lookup returns CDR1 SGHTA and CDR2 FQGTGA.

The chain combines TRBV9 with TRBJ2-1, with 9 bases identical to TRBD2. Germline trimming cut 0 bases from V and 7 bases from J; bases unmatched to any gene: 5. Germline V lookup: CDR1 SGDLS, CDR2 YYNGEE. This CDR3 has 15 amino acids. CDR3 sequence reads: CASSVVAGVRNEQFF. CDR3 DNA sequence: TGTGCCAGCAGCGTAGTAGCGGGAGTGAGGAATGAGCAGTTCTTC. The full variable domain, in which reference TRBV9 and TRBJ2-1 provide the parts outside the CDR3, is DSGVTQTPKHLITATGQRVTLRCSPRSGDLSVYWYQQSLDQGLQFLIQYYNGEERAKGNILERFSAQQFPDLHSELNLSSLELGDSALYFCASSVVAGVRNEQFFGPGTRLTVL.

For the CDR3, the DNA is TGTGCCAGTAGTACACAGGGGGCGGGGGAGACCCAGTACTTC. Translated, it gives CASSTQGAGETQYF. The J gene is TRBJ2-5, the V gene TRBV19; TRBD1 matches at 9 bases. Germline V gene lookup returns CDR1 LNHDA and CDR2 SQIVND (reference sequence). The J segment lost 5 bases and the V segment lost 4 bases, leaving 5 bases of the junction unmatched. CDR3 length: 14 residues.

The chain links TRBV6-6 to TRBJ1-1; 8 nucleotides match TRBD1. In germline, CDR1 is MNHNY, CDR2 SVGAGI (reference sequence). CDR3 size: 15 residues. Losses at the gene ends were 6 bases for V and 3 bases for J; bases not matched to a gene: 9. CDR3 in amino acids: CASRNSGQGYTEAFF. The DNA for the CDR3 is TGTGCCAGCAGGAATTCAGGACAGGGATACACTGAAGCTTTCTTT.

In its sample, this clone was seen once. The chain couples TRBV4-1 to TRBJ2-3; D is ambiguous. Trimming removed 1 base at V and 1 base at J, with 6 bases between. From germline, CDR1 is MGHRA and CDR2 YSYEKL. CDR3 length: 14 residues. CDR3 region: CASSQGLRTDTQYF. CDR3 DNA: TGCGCCAGCAGCCAAGGACTCCGCACAGATACGCAGTATTTT.

The CDR3 bases are TGTGCCTGGGCAAGCGGGACCGGGGAGACCCAGTACTTC. Amino acid sequence: CAWASGTGETQYF. V gene TRBV30 combines with J gene TRBJ2-5; 7 bases fit TRBD2. The CDR3 spans 13 residues. CDR1 GTSNPN and CDR2 SVGIG come from the germline V gene (reference sequence). V lost 5 bases and J lost 5; bases outside the gene matches: 8. Looking up the rest from reference TRBV30 and TRBJ2-5 gives the full variable domain: SQTIHQWPATLVQPVGSPLSLECTVEGTSNPNLYWYRQAAGRGLQLLFYSVGIGQISSEVPQNLSASRPQDRQFILSSKKLLLSDSGFYLCAWASGTGETQYFGPGTRLLVL.

V is TRBV27 and J is TRBJ2-5; D remains unclear. The germline V gene has CDR1 MNHEY and CDR2 SMNVEV (reference sequence). Trimming stripped 3 bases from V and 4 bases from J, with 15 bases between. The CDR3 is made up of 15 amino acids. CDR3 DNA sequence: TGTGCCAGCAGTTTGGGAAACGGCGGCCCAGAGACCCAGTACTTC. The encoded protein is CASSLGNGGPETQYF.

The rearrangement joins TRBV27 to TRBJ1-5, with 9 bases matching TRBD1. The CDR3 extends over 18 amino acids. Germline trimming cut 3 bases from V and 4 bases from J; bases unmatched to any gene: 13. Germline V gene sequence: CDR1 MNHEY, CDR2 SMNVEV (reference sequence). As DNA, the CDR3 is TGTGCCAGCAGTTTTACACAGGGGGCAGGGTTCCTTAATCAGCCCCAGCATTTT. This translates into CASSFTQGAGFLNQPQHF.

In this sample, this clone turned up a few times. The chain links TRBV27 to TRBJ2-4, with D maybe TRBD2 (6 bases). V was cut by 6 bases and J by 9 bases, with 18 bases left in between. CDR1 is MNHEY and CDR2 is SMNVEV in the germline V gene (reference sequence). CDR3 length equals 14 residues. The CDR3 DNA reads as TGTGCCAGCAGACCGACCGGCAGGAGGGGCATTCAGTACTTC. It translates to CASRPTGRRGIQYF.

This rearrangement joins TRBV7-2 to TRBJ2-5; D possibly uses TRBD1 or TRBD2 (6 bases each). The germline gives CDR1 SGHTA, CDR2 FQGNSA. The CDR3 has 15 amino acids. The germline V and J ends were trimmed by 8 bases and 4 bases, with 20 bases remaining between them. The CDR3 loop reads CASAIGGRGLETQYF. CDR3 nucleotide sequence: TGTGCCAGCGCTATAGGGGGGAGAGGGCTAGAGACCCAGTACTTC.

The chain combines TRBV2 with TRBJ2-5, with 8 bases fitting TRBD2. CDR1 and CDR2 from the germline V gene are SNHLY and FYNNEI. After removal of 7 bases from V and 2 bases from J, the junction contained 9 bases not matched to a gene. The CDR3 totals 15 residues. The CDR3 is CASTDGGVGQETQYF. For the CDR3, the DNA is TGTGCCAGCACCGACGGGGGGGTGGGTCAAGAGACCCAGTACTTC. The full variable domain, with the rest looked up from reference TRBV2 and TRBJ2-5, is EPEVTQTPSHQVTQMGQEVILRCVPISNHLYFYWYRQILGQKVEFLVSFYNNEISEKSEIFDDQFSVERPDGSNFTLKIRSTKLEDSAMYFCASTDGGVGQETQYFGPGTRLLVL.